These T cell receptor beta chains were read from a single sample in a study of T cell responses to AZD1222 COVID-19 vaccine. Sequenced by immunoSEQ multiplex PCR; TCRdb stores in-frame clones only, minus some. In the table there are roughly 160,000 clones, about 92% of which are singletons. The sequencing used peripheral blood, collected on day 0 of MenACWY control vaccination. Every receptor here comes from an adult in good health. CDR3s include the opening cysteine and the closing phenylalanine or tryptophan. Each record gives: clone size, D gene, V gene, J gene, CDR3 protein. A D gene is named only where the DNA matches it firmly. Expanded clones are given a class, and other clones once, few, many or no size at all.

>.|TRBD2|TRBV7-2|TRBJ2-7
CASSLGGTSREQYF
>.|TRBD2|TRBV7-8|TRBJ2-2
CASSLVGGGTGELFF
>.|.|TRBV2|TRBJ1-2
CASREPGVSDYGYTF
>.|TRBD1|TRBV7-8|TRBJ2-6
CASSLVDRLRSGANVLTF
>few|.|TRBV6-5|TRBJ1-3
CASRWTASGNTIYF
>.|TRBD2|TRBV7-3|TRBJ2-3
CASSRGGTDTQYF
>.|.|TRBV18|TRBJ1-3
CASSPAGAGNTIYF
>once|TRBD1|TRBV28|TRBJ2-7
CASSSTGGRYEQYF
>.|.|TRBV5-1|TRBJ2-2
CASSLGRTGELFF
>.|.|TRBV6-5|TRBJ1-5
CASSFGASHQPQHF
>.|.|TRBV12-3/TRBV12-4|TRBJ2-3
CASSGTARDTQYF
>.|.|TRBV5-5|TRBJ2-3
CASSSPSWEPDTQYF
>.|.|TRBV28|TRBJ2-6
CASSGGGANVLTF
>few|.|TRBV5-1|TRBJ2-7
CASSLEEGGDYEQYF
>once|TRBD1|TRBV3-1/TRBV3-2|TRBJ1-3
CASSPRTGSHTIYF
>.|.|TRBV28|TRBJ1-2
CASKHGTLDYGYTF
>once|.|TRBV29-1|TRBJ1-1
CSVDRGGSNTEAFF
>.|.|TRBV28|TRBJ1-5
CAITEVGQPQHF
>.|TRBD1|TRBV5-6|TRBJ1-1
CASSLATGGTEAFF
>.|.|TRBV27|TRBJ2-1
CASGRGSSSYNEQFF
>once|.|TRBV5-8|TRBJ1-4
CASRIHREEKLFF
>.|TRBD2|TRBV2|TRBJ2-7
CASRLTSGSSYEQYF
>.|TRBD2|TRBV7-9|TRBJ2-5
CASRHSGSSPETQYF
>.|TRBD2|TRBV15|TRBJ2-7
CATSGPGRIYEQYF
>.|.|TRBV3-1/TRBV3-2|TRBJ2-1
CASSQERNEQFF
>.|.|TRBV5-1|TRBJ2-2
CASSLAGLRELFF
>.|.|TRBV6-1|TRBJ2-7
CASSEWYEQYF
>.|.|TRBV11-3|TRBJ1-4
CASSRDGATNEKLFF
>.|.|TRBV18|TRBJ1-2
CASSPIAGTDSFNYGYTF
>.|TRBD2|TRBV3-1/TRBV3-2|TRBJ2-3
CASSLTQRLAGTDTQYF
>.|TRBD1|TRBV25-1|TRBJ1-3
CASRDRGGNTIYF
>.|.|TRBV11-2|TRBJ1-6
CASSSSYNSPLHF
>.|TRBD2|TRBV7-2|TRBJ2-5
CASQATSATGETQYF
>.|.|TRBV19|TRBJ1-1
CASSSSSATEAFF
>.|.|TRBV9|TRBJ1-5
CASSVEGGKGQPQHF
>.|.|TRBV27|TRBJ1-6
CASSLLSPTDYNSPLHF
>.|.|TRBV2|TRBJ1-2
CASSDLQNYGYTF
>few|TRBD1|TRBV11-3|TRBJ1-2
CASSLGVLGTGGYTF
>.|.|TRBV2|TRBJ1-5
CASALGPPGQPQHF